This T cell receptor beta chain was found in a study of T cells in localized non-small cell lung cancer (dated by TCRdb to 2020 to 2021). At the level of the whole study: Comparing tumors with uninvolved tumor-adjacent lungs, the study looked at the T cell repertoires of 200 to 250 patients with early-stage NSCLC. All 230 or so NSCLC patients in the cohort were treatment-naive and had localized lung tumors that were resected. A mean age of around 66 years was recorded for the NSCLC patients, of whom under 150 were male and 95 to 110 were female.

The paper as a whole reports these results and caveats: Because multi-region tumor sequencing was not performed, intratumor heterogeneity could not be ruled out. Higher T cell density in blood was associated with longer overall survival, whereas higher clonality in adjacent lung was associated with shorter survival. Because the study design was exploratory, TCR variables were selected using unadjusted p-values without false-discovery rate correction. A median of approximately 57 of the top 100 tumor clones were detected in paired uninvolved adjacent lung, and 25 to 35 of these tumor clones were also found among the top 100 clones of the paired uninvolved adjacent lung. Uninvolved tumor-adjacent lung showed the highest T cell clonality, higher than tumor, which suggests more focused antigenic responses in the uninvolved tumor-adjacent lung.

The immunoSEQ Assay was used to sequence TCR beta CDR3 regions from DNA. On the study's bioinformatics: To compute T cell density, TCR beta template counts were normalized to usable DNA, which was estimated by amplifying housekeeping genes. The preseqR package was used to estimate richness by extrapolating to 400,000 templates for PBMC samples and to 120,000 templates for tissue samples. Clonality was taken to be one minus Pielou's evenness. Tissue-enriched TCRs were identified through differential abundance testing performed on productive amino-acid clonotypes, with a minimum total count of 5 and an alpha of 0.1. The Jaccard Index and the Morisita Overlap Index were used to measure how much the repertoires overlapped between compartments. TCR beta CDR3s were clustered by GLIPH together with public tetramer-defined viral CDR3s, and at least three viral sequences plus V-gene enrichment were required for viral motifs. TCRdb limited this immuneACCESS table to in-frame rearrangements with V and J called. A share of clones is missing; checked studies link under half to unresolved V genes, and the rest is unexplained. V and J calls and clone size follow that table, whereas D and trimming were derived from the DNA. The sample yields under 2,000 clones; about 23% were counted once. The ten top clones hold about 5% of the sample.

This clone was recorded a few times. The antigen it binds to is not known. No base-level quality is on record; no much larger clone is a single base apart. V drops 6 bases and J drops 9 bases, leaving 15 bases in between. CDR1 and CDR2 (MNHGY, SAAAGT) derive from the germline V gene. Spanning cysteine to phenylalanine, the CDR3 consists of 14 amino acids. The entry retains the CDR3 DNA only, 42 bases that are in frame from base 1. At diagnosis, peripheral blood, uninvolved tumor-adjacent lung and tumor were collected and stored as a combination of fresh-frozen and FFPE material. The sequence is built from TRBV6-8 and TRBJ1-6, with TRBD1 perhaps the D gene, on 5 matching bases. The source is a male donor at least 60 years old with stage II lung adenocarcinoma. Here the sequenced sample was lung tumor tissue, taken before any cancer treatment. The DNA reads as follows: TGTGCCAGCAGCCAGACAGTAAGGTTTTCACCCCTCCACTTT. This encodes CASSQTVRFSPLHF.